This T cell receptor beta chain was documented in a study of glioma-infiltrating T cells after dendritic cell vaccination (dated by TCRdb to 2016 to 2018). General notes on the study: The cohort comprised approximately 15 glioblastoma patients from Phase I and II dendritic cell vaccination trials, 9 newly diagnosed and 6 with recurrent disease. Each patient got three intradermal injections of the dendritic cell vaccine, spaced at biweekly intervals, in the arm below the axilla. Tumor-infiltrating lymphocyte content was quantified and tumor and blood repertoires were compared in dendritic cell-vaccinated glioblastoma patients by deep sequencing of TCR beta CDR3 regions. The vaccine consisted of monocyte-derived dendritic cells cultured less than nine days with IL-4 and GM-CSF, then pulsed overnight with autologous tumor lysate. Survival after dendritic cell vaccination was correlated with TCR sequencing metrics such as TIL content and the overlap between tumor and blood repertoires. Between the early 2000s and the early 2010s, patients were given autologous tumor lysate-pulsed dendritic cell vaccination. Study-level results and caveats: The three-group TCR overlap response model was described as speculative and requiring prospective validation. After dendritic cell vaccination, a higher estimated pretreatment TIL content predicted longer time to progression and overall survival. No direct relationship between TCR clonality and survival was found, suggesting a diverse polyclonal response may matter. The cohort was small and heterogeneous, with few patients having full blood and tumor sets and even fewer initial-recurrent tumor pairs.

The immunoSEQ assay amplified TCRB CDR3 regions from about 2 micrograms of genomic DNA, or from all available DNA when less than that amount was available. The multiplex PCR employed 60 forward primers targeting TCR V beta segments and 13 reverse primers targeting J beta segments. To estimate the number of reads per starting template, synthetic control templates were added to each sample at limiting dilution. Sequencing produced 87 bp reads on the Illumina HiSeq System. Per the source publication's procedure: To remove PCR and sequencing errors, closely related sequences were merged with a nearest neighbor algorithm. TCR overlap was defined as the percentage of unique tumor TCR beta sequences that were also found in the peripheral blood of the same patient. This immuneACCESS table, as held by TCRdb, lists in-frame sequences with V and J called but not all clones. Of the missing ones, under half trace to an unresolved V gene in checked studies; the others have no known cause. V and J calls and clone size are given by that table; D and trimming were obtained from the DNA. This sample has approximately 64,000 clones in its table, and around 86% of those were observed once. 9% to 10% of the sample is taken by the ten largest.

The CDR3 contains 16 residues, cysteine and phenylalanine counted. Only the CDR3 region is kept as DNA, spanning 48 bases read in frame from base 1. The trim is 4 bases for V and 1 base for J, with a gap of 16 bases between the germline ends. The CDR1 and CDR2 encoded by the germline V gene (reference sequence) are SGHNT and YYREEE. There are a few counts of this clone. No cognate antigen has been identified for it. The record has no base qualities; no much larger clone is one base away. To be selected, patients needed enough residual fresh-frozen tumor tissue and more than two years of available survival data. None of the glioblastoma patients carried an isocitrate dehydrogenase mutation, although molecular status otherwise varied. PBMC were collected before vaccination, two weeks after the third vaccination, and at tumor progression if progression occurred. The Qiagen DNeasy Blood extraction Kit was used to extract genomic DNA.

The clonotype comes from a human donor with glioblastoma. Rearrangement joined TRBV5-4 to TRBJ2-3; TRBD1 is possibly the D segment (5 matching bases). Material: blood, obtained before dendritic cell vaccination. The nucleotide sequence reads as follows: TGTGCCAGCAGCCCTACCCCATTAGGGGGCACAGATACGCAGTATTTT. The translation is CASSPTPLGGTDTQYF. With all but the CDR3 taken from the reference TRBV5-4 and TRBJ2-3 genes, the full variable domain is: ETGVTQSPTHLIKTRGQQVTLRCSSQSGHNTVSWYQQALGQGPQFIFQYYREEENGRGNFPPRFSGLQFPNYSSELNVNALELDDSALYLCASSPTPLGGTDTQYFGPGTRLTVL.